The rows below give T cell receptor beta chains drawn from one sample of a study of cytomegalovirus exposure and HLA in healthy donors. TCRdb keeps only in-frame clones here, not all; method: immunoSEQ multiplex PCR. Here the sample spans over 85,000 clones, around 70% being singletons. Material for sequencing was PBMCs. All receptors derive from a female donor in good health and CMV-seronegative. CDR3s include the opening cysteine and the closing phenylalanine or tryptophan. A D gene is named only where the DNA matches it firmly. Clone sizes are given selectively: once, few, many, or a class where the clone is expanded.

>NA|TRBJ2-7|NA|TRBV2
CASSDRVYEQYF
TGTGCCAGCAGTGACAGGGTCTACGAGCAGTACTTC
>NA|TRBJ2-5|TRBD2|TRBV4-3
CASSQQAGGAEKTQYF
TGCGCCAGCAGCCAACAGGCCGGGGGGGCGGAAAAGACCCAGTACTTC
>NA|TRBJ2-2|TRBD2|TRBV7-2
CASSSFLAGGPYGELFF
TGTGCCAGCAGCTCTTTCTTAGCGGGAGGGCCGTACGGGGAGCTGTTTTTT
>NA|TRBJ2-5|TRBD2|TRBV5-6
CASSLKTSGTSQETQYF
TGTGCCAGCAGCTTGAAGACTAGCGGGACTTCCCAAGAGACCCAGTACTTC
>NA|TRBJ2-7|NA|TRBV2
CASRSRGHSYEQYF
TGTGCCAGCAGAAGCAGGGGCCACTCCTACGAGCAGTACTTC
>NA|TRBJ1-2|NA|TRBV19
CASSIEPGFSLLGYTF
TGTGCCAGTAGTATTGAGCCAGGCTTCTCACTCCTTGGCTACACCTTC
>NA|TRBJ1-1|NA|TRBV7-2
CASSPRVMNTEAFF
TGTGCCAGCAGCCCCCGGGTGATGAACACTGAAGCTTTCTTT
>NA|TRBJ2-7|TRBD2|TRBV7-6
CASQREAGNYEQYF
TGTGCCAGCCAAAGGGAAGCGGGGAACTACGAGCAGTACTTC
>few|TRBJ1-2|TRBD1|TRBV11-2
CASTKDRVNGYTF
TGTGCCAGCACTAAGGACAGGGTAAATGGCTACACCTTC
>NA|TRBJ2-3|NA|TRBV5-1
CASSLVQVADTQYF
TGCGCCAGCAGCTTGGTTCAGGTGGCAGATACGCAGTATTTT
>few|TRBJ1-2|NA|TRBV4-1
CASSQGRQGNYGYTF
TGCGCCAGCAGCCAAGGGCGGCAGGGGAACTATGGCTACACCTTC
>NA|TRBJ2-7|NA|TRBV2
CASSRDNSYEQYF
TGTGCCAGCAGTCGGGACAACTCCTACGAGCAGTACTTC
>NA|TRBJ1-1|NA|TRBV4-1
CASSQVRGGTEAFF
TGCGCCAGCAGCCAAGTCCGGGGGGGTACTGAAGCTTTCTTT
>NA|TRBJ1-2|TRBD1|TRBV29-1
CSVDPGGGGYTF
TGCAGCGTTGATCCAGGGGGCGGTGGCTACACCTTC
>NA|TRBJ2-2|TRBD1|TRBV6-6
CASSPGQGVTGELFF
TGTGCCAGCAGCCCGGGACAGGGTGTAACCGGGGAGCTGTTTTTT
>NA|TRBJ1-5|NA|TRBV27
CASSLTASNQPQHF
TGTGCCAGCAGTTTGACAGCTAGCAATCAGCCCCAGCATTTT
>once|TRBJ1-2|TRBD1|TRBV5-1
CASSYTGGGYTF
TGCGCCAGCAGCTACACAGGGGGTGGCTACACCTTC
>NA|TRBJ2-1|TRBD1|TRBV10-3
CAISEGGQGARSSYNEQFF
TGTGCCATCAGTGAAGGGGGACAGGGGGCGCGAAGCTCCTACAATGAGCAGTTCTTC
>NA|TRBJ1-4|NA|TRBV18
CASSPGALGGEKLFF
TGTGCCAGCTCCCCAGGGGCTTTGGGCGGTGAAAAACTGTTTTTT
>NA|TRBJ1-2|NA|TRBV30
CAWSAPRAGDYGYTF
TGTGCCTGGAGTGCCCCCCGGGCAGGGGACTATGGCTACACCTTC
>NA|TRBJ2-1|TRBD1|TRBV9
CASSTRDRGFNNEQFF
TGTGCCAGCAGCACTAGAGACAGGGGGTTTAACAATGAGCAGTTCTTC
>few|TRBJ1-2|NA|TRBV6-5
CASSYFGQYGYTF
TGTGCCAGCAGTTACTTCGGACAGTATGGCTACACCTTC
>NA|TRBJ2-5|TRBD1|TRBV29-1
CSIGQGAETQYF
TGCAGCATCGGACAGGGAGCAGAGACCCAGTACTTC
>NA|TRBJ2-1|TRBD2|TRBV27
CASSLASGSEDEQFF
TGTGCCAGCAGTTTGGCTAGCGGGAGTGAGGATGAGCAGTTCTTC
>many|TRBJ1-2|TRBD1|TRBV10-2
CASQRDRANYGYTF
TGCGCCAGCCAAAGGGACAGGGCGAACTATGGCTACACCTTC
>NA|TRBJ1-1|NA|TRBV6-4
CASSDGGEAFF
TGTGCCAGCAGTGACGGGGGGGAAGCTTTCTTT
>NA|TRBJ1-1|NA|TRBV7-8
CASSLLGNRAFF
TGTGCCAGCAGCTTACTGGGGAACAGGGCTTTCTTT
>once|TRBJ1-2|TRBD1|TRBV4-3
CASSFLTGPPYGYTF
TGCGCCAGCAGCTTTCTGACAGGGCCCCCTTATGGCTACACCTTC
>NA|TRBJ2-2|TRBD1|TRBV6-5
CASSYTGAATGELFF
TGTGCCAGCAGTTACACAGGGGCGGCCACCGGGGAGCTGTTTTTT
>NA|TRBJ2-2|TRBD2|TRBV2
CASSRLAGNTGELFF
TGTGCCAGCAGTCGACTAGCGGGAAACACCGGGGAGCTGTTTTTT
>NA|TRBJ1-1|NA|TRBV2
CASSEAAPGDTEAFF
TGTGCCAGCAGTGAAGCGGCTCCCGGAGACACTGAAGCTTTCTTT
>NA|TRBJ2-7|TRBD1|TRBV4-1
CASSQGTGGAQHRPLPYYEQYF
TGCGCCAGCAGCCAAGGGACAGGGGGCGCCCAGCACCGCCCCCTACCATACTACGAGCAGTACTTC
>few|TRBJ1-2|NA|TRBV19
CASRRGTGNGYTF
TGTGCCAGTAGGAGGGGAACAGGGAATGGCTACACCTTC
>few|TRBJ1-5|NA|TRBV4-1
CASSQDPRAGYQPQHF
TGCGCCAGCAGCCAAGACCCTAGGGCAGGGTATCAGCCCCAGCATTTT
>NA|TRBJ1-2|TRBD1|TRBV28
CATTGVGYTF
TGTGCCACCACAGGGGTCGGCTACACCTTC
>NA|TRBJ2-2|NA|TRBV9
CASSTQGGGELFF
TGTGCCAGCAGCACACAGGGCGGCGGGGAGCTGTTTTTT